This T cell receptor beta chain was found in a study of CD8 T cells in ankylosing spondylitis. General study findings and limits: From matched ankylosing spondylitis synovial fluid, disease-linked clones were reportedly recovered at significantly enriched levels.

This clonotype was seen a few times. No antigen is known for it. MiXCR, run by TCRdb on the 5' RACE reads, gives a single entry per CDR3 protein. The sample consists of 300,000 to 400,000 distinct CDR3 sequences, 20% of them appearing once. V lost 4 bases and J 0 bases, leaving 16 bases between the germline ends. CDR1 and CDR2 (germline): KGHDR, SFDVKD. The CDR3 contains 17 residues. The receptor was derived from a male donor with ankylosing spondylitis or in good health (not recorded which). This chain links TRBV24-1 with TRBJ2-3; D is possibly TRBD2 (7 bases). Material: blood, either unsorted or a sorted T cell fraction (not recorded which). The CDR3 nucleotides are TGTGCCACCAGTGACGGGGGGACAACCCGTAGCACAGATACGCAGTATTTT. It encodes CATSDGGTTRSTDTQYF.